Listed below are T cell receptor beta chains from one sample, sequenced in a study of blood T cell repertoires in COVID-19. Generated by immunoSEQ multiplex PCR, the TCRdb table keeps only in-frame clones and is missing some. The sample includes fewer than 350,000 clones, around 85% of them seen just once. Sample: peripheral blood. These receptor sequences come from a woman in her 50s with active or convalescent COVID-19. Each CDR3 is given with its conserved first and last residue. Each record gives: J gene, D gene, clone size, V gene, CDR3 protein, CDR3 DNA. The D gene is left open where the match is weak. Size values are once, few and many counts, or a class for expanded clones, and some rows have none.

TRBJ1-5 | TRBD1 | NA | TRBV7-9 | CASRRQGEGEPQHF | TGTGCCAGCAGACGACAGGGGGAGGGGGAGCCCCAGCATTTT
TRBJ2-7 | TRBD1 | NA | TRBV7-6 | CASSHGQGYEQYF | TGTGCCAGCAGCCACGGACAGGGGTACGAGCAGTACTTC
TRBJ1-1 | NA | once | TRBV4-1 | CASSQNGEAFF | TGCGCCAGCAGCCAAAACGGGGAAGCTTTCTTT
TRBJ2-7 | NA | NA | TRBV11-1 | CASSLMLAAYEQYF | TGTGCCAGCAGCTTAATGTTAGCGGCCTACGAGCAGTACTTC
TRBJ2-7 | NA | NA | TRBV7-2 | CASSLQAGLNEQYF | TGTGCCAGCAGCTTACAGGCTGGGCTAAACGAGCAGTACTTC
TRBJ2-3 | NA | NA | TRBV9 | CASSPPAGSTDTQYF | TGTGCCAGCAGCCCCCCCGCAGGTTCCACAGATACGCAGTATTTT
TRBJ2-7 | TRBD2 | NA | TRBV3-1/TRBV3-2 | CASSYGRGRGAGVYEQYF | TGTGCCAGCAGCTACGGTAGAGGGCGCGGGGCGGGAGTGTACGAGCAGTACTTC
TRBJ1-2 | NA | NA | TRBV9 | CASSVDSGYGYTF | TGTGCCAGCAGCGTAGATTCAGGATATGGCTACACCTTC
TRBJ1-3 | NA | NA | TRBV7-8 | CASSALGGGITFSGNTIYF | TGTGCCAGCAGCGCTTTAGGGGGGGGGATTACCTTCTCTGGAAACACCATATATTTT
TRBJ2-5 | TRBD1 | NA | TRBV10-3 | CATTSSDRGSGQETQYF | TGTGCCACAACGTCCAGCGACAGGGGGTCAGGACAAGAGACCCAGTACTTC
TRBJ1-2 | NA | NA | TRBV6-1 | CASSEGGRYGYTF | TGTGCCAGCAGTGAGGGAGGGAGGTATGGCTACACCTTC
TRBJ2-5 | NA | NA | TRBV14 | CASSPTALDQETQYF | TGTGCCAGCAGCCCCACGGCCCTAGACCAGGAGACCCAGTACTTC
TRBJ2-5 | TRBD2 | NA | TRBV5-4 | CASSPTSGAAETQYF | TGTGCCAGCAGCCCGACTAGCGGAGCTGCAGAGACCCAGTACTTC
TRBJ2-3 | TRBD2 | NA | TRBV11-2 | CASSFAAGAGTDTQYF | TGTGCCAGCAGCTTCGCAGCGGGAGCCGGGACAGATACGCAGTATTTT
TRBJ1-5 | NA | NA | TRBV21-1 | CASSFRKANRGYSNQPQHF | TGTGCCAGCAGCTTTCGAAAAGCTAATCGAGGGTATAGCAATCAGCCCCAGCATTTT
TRBJ2-1 | NA | once | TRBV5-5 | CASSFVTGANEQFF | TGTGCCAGCAGCTTTGTGACAGGAGCCAATGAGCAGTTCTTC
TRBJ2-1 | NA | NA | TRBV7-9 | CASCLGSGPYNEQFF | TGTGCCAGCTGCCTCGGGAGCGGACCTTACAATGAGCAGTTCTTC
TRBJ2-2 | NA | NA | TRBV7-9 | CASSQFNTGELFF | TGTGCCAGCAGCCAATTCAACACCGGGGAGCTGTTTTTT
TRBJ1-6 | NA | NA | TRBV4-1 | CASSQGDRSSYNSPLHF | TGCGCCAGCAGCCAAGGCGACAGAAGCTCCTATAATTCACCCCTCCACTTT
TRBJ1-2 | NA | few | TRBV9 | CASSTRRTDGYTF | TGTGCCAGCAGCACCCGAAGGACAGACGGCTACACCTTC
TRBJ2-5 | NA | NA | TRBV7-9 | CASSQGTSLGETQYF | TGTGCCAGCAGCCAGGGGACATCCCTGGGGGAGACCCAGTACTTC
TRBJ2-1 | TRBD2 | NA | TRBV7-6 | CASSPGGREERNEQFF | TGTGCCAGCAGCCCTGGGGGGCGGGAGGAGCGCAATGAGCAGTTCTTC
TRBJ1-1 | NA | NA | TRBV6-4 | CAGIGQGRMKGTEAFF | TGTGCCGGGATAGGGCAGGGGAGAATGAAGGGCACTGAAGCTTTCTTT
TRBJ2-5 | NA | NA | TRBV9 | CASSPRLGPPETQYF | TGTGCCAGCAGCCCTCGGCTTGGGCCTCCAGAGACCCAGTACTTC
TRBJ1-1 | NA | NA | TRBV21-1 | CASSFPDEQGLNTEAFF | TGTGCCAGCAGCTTCCCGGACGAACAGGGCCTTAACACTGAAGCTTTCTTT
TRBJ1-2 | NA | NA | TRBV4-1 | CASSLVFGGHYGYTF | TGCGCCAGCAGCCTGGTGTTCGGGGGGCACTATGGCTACACCTTC
TRBJ2-1 | TRBD1 | NA | TRBV28 | CASSPDRADFLNEQFF | TGTGCCAGCAGTCCGGACAGGGCCGATTTCCTCAATGAGCAGTTCTTC
TRBJ2-3 | TRBD2 | NA | TRBV27 | CASSLGLATDTQYF | TGTGCCAGCAGTTTGGGACTAGCCACAGATACGCAGTATTTT
TRBJ2-3 | NA | medium-sized | TRBV3-1/TRBV3-2 | CASTAGATQYF | TGTGCCAGCACCGCGGGTGCTACGCAGTATTTT
TRBJ2-1 | NA | NA | TRBV29-1 | CSVEGNRDYNEQFF | TGCAGCGTTGAAGGAAATCGAGATTACAATGAGCAGTTCTTC
TRBJ1-1 | TRBD1 | NA | TRBV6-2/TRBV6-3 | CASSWGQFEAFF | TGTGCCAGCAGTTGGGGACAGTTTGAAGCTTTCTTT
TRBJ1-2 | NA | NA | TRBV7-9 | CASTNRADYGYTF | TGTGCCAGCACCAACAGGGCGGACTATGGCTACACCTTC
TRBJ2-6 | NA | once | TRBV4-2 | CASSLRRGAGANVLTF | TGTGCCAGCAGCCTACGCAGGGGAGCTGGGGCCAACGTCCTGACTTTC
TRBJ1-1 | TRBD1 | NA | TRBV19 | CASSIDRTGEAFF | TGTGCCAGTAGTATAGATAGGACAGGAGAAGCTTTCTTT
TRBJ2-5 | TRBD2 | NA | TRBV7-2 | CASSLGSPTSGQETQYF | TGTGCCAGCAGCTTGGGTTCACCGACTAGCGGCCAAGAGACCCAGTACTTC
TRBJ2-2 | TRBD1 | NA | TRBV2 | CASSGDSLTGELFF | TGTGCCAGCAGTGGGGACAGTTTAACCGGGGAGCTGTTTTTT
TRBJ2-1 | TRBD2 | NA | TRBV11-1 | CASSPRLAGVGNEQFF | TGTGCCAGCAGCCCTCGACTAGCGGGAGTCGGGAATGAGCAGTTCTTC
TRBJ1-4 | TRBD1 | NA | TRBV7-9 | CASSLALGQGNEKLFF | TGTGCCAGCAGCTTAGCGCTGGGACAGGGTAATGAAAAACTGTTTTTT
TRBJ2-1 | NA | NA | TRBV19 | CASSLLAGGKVRNEQFF | TGTGCCAGTAGTTTATTAGCTGGGGGGAAGGTGAGGAATGAGCAGTTCTTC
TRBJ2-2 | NA | NA | TRBV18 | CASSPLAPGTGELFF | TGTGCCAGCTCACCACTAGCCCCGGGGACCGGGGAGCTGTTTTTT
TRBJ2-2 | TRBD2 | NA | TRBV19 | CASSPLEAGPHTGELFF | TGTGCCAGTAGTCCCCTTGAAGCGGGGCCGCACACCGGGGAGCTGTTTTTT
TRBJ2-3 | NA | NA | TRBV28 | CASSPHRGRVSTDTQYF | TGTGCCAGCAGTCCTCACAGGGGGAGGGTCAGCACAGATACGCAGTATTTT
TRBJ2-7 | NA | few | TRBV5-4 | CASSWRGQGSQQYF | TGTGCCAGCAGCTGGAGGGGGCAGGGGTCCCAGCAGTACTTC